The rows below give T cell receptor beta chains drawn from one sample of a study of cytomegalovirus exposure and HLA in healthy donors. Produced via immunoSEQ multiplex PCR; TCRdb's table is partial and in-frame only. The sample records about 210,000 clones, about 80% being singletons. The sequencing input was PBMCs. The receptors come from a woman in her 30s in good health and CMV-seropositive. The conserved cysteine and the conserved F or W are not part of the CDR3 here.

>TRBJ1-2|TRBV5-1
ASSRDRGNYGYT
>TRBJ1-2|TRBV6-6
ASSSKGGSGYGYT
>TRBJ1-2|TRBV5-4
ASTDRGNGYT
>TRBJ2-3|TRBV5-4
ASSIGQGTVDTQY
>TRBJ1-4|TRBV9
ASSPRQSLNEKLF
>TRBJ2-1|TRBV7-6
ASSFPGEGSEQF
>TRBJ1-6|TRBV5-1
ASSLSEPNSPLH
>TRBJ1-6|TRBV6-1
ASGEAGGGSYNSPLH
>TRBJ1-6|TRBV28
ASSSPGRGNSPLH
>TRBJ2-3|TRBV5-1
ASSLNPGGPDTQY
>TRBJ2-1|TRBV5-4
ASSPGLAGDEQF
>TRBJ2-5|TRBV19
ASTAGGGETQY
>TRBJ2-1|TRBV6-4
ASSDSFGKRVNEQF
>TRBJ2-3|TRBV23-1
ATRPGGLSTDTQY
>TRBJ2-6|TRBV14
ASSPTLILRSSGANVLT
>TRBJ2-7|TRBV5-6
ASSPPRVPYEQY
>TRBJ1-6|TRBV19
ASQTGDNSPLH
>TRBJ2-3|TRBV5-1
ASRSGQTTDTQY
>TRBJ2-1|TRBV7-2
ASSSASVRSYNEQF
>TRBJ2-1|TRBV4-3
ASSLSMSLYNEQF
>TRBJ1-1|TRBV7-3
ASSSSQGAGTEAF
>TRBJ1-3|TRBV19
ASSQGSGNTIY
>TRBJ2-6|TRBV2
ASRLDRAGANVLT
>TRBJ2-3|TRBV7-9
ASTTNPDSGDTQY
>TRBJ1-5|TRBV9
ASSVRHRRNQPQH
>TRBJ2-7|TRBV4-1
ASSQERGLATYEQY
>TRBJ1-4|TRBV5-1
ASSLDRFNEKLF
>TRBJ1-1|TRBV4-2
ASSRQGVTEAF
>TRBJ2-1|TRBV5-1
ASSLVAPLEDEQF
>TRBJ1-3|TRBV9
ASSASRDGQNGNTIY
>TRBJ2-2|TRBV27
ASSLRGAKELF
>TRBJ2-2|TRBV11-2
ASSLLRTGELF
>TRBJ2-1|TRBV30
AWRVRQGATGGNEQF